What follows are 13 T cell receptor beta chains derived from one specimen sequenced in a study of CD8+ T cells in alopecia areata. Extraction of RNA preceded its reverse transcription into cDNA, which served as the sequencing template. Generated by immunoSEQ multiplex PCR, the TCRdb table keeps only in-frame clones and is missing some. Of approximately 100,000 clones listed, about 60% are singletons. Treatment here: oral pan-JAK inhibitor, 5-10 mg twice daily. This specimen was CD8+ T cells sorted from blood, taken at approximately week 60, from a patient treated with tofacitinib. The receptors here all came from a human donor with alopecia areata.

This clone was found a few times. V is TRBV7-2 and J is TRBJ2-1; TRBD2 matches at 9 bases. The CDR3 covers 15 residues. The V and J ends lost 5 bases and 6 bases, in that order; junction bases with no gene match: 8. CDR1 SGHTA and CDR2 FQGNSA come from the germline V gene. CDR3 coding DNA: TGTGCCAGCAGCGAAGGGCGGGGGGGTCCCAATGAGCAGTTCTTC. Protein sequence: CASSEGRGGPNEQFF.

Many counts were recorded for this clone. This chain links TRBV27 with TRBJ2-5; D might be TRBD2 (6 bases). Germline CDR1 reads MNHEY; CDR2 reads SMNVEV (reference sequence). The CDR3 runs 14 residues. V was clipped by 6 bases and J by 6 bases, with 17 bases between them. The CDR3 coding sequence is TGTGCCAGCAGCAACCTTTCTAGCGCAAAGACCCAGTACTTC. Amino acid sequence: CASSNLSSAKTQYF.

The chain employs TRBV13 and TRBJ1-1; D not certain. The germline gives CDR1 PRHDT, CDR2 FYEKMQ (reference sequence). The CDR3 is 17 residues long. V lost 0 bases and J lost 5, with 19 bases in between. The CDR3 is CASSLGRGWNSKTEAFF. The CDR3 bases are TGTGCCAGCAGCTTAGGCCGGGGTTGGAATTCGAAGACTGAAGCTTTCTTT.

This clone occurred a few times. The J gene is TRBJ1-2, the V gene TRBV2, with TRBD1 matching over 8 bases. V lost 3 bases, J lost 4 bases, and 1 base stayed unmatched. Germline CDR1 SNHLY, CDR2 FYNNEI. The CDR3 totals 13 residues. The CDR3 loop reads CASSDGTGYGYTF. The CDR3 nucleotides read TGTGCCAGCAGTGACGGGACAGGCTATGGCTACACCTTC.

The genes are TRBV13 and TRBJ2-1, with TRBD2 matching over 12 bases. V was clipped by 3 bases and J by 7 bases; unmatched bases: 19. There are 20 residues in the CDR3. Germline loops: CDR1 PRHDT, CDR2 FYEKMQ (reference sequence). For the CDR3, the DNA is TGTGCCAGCAGCTTTTTGACGTTCTCTAGCGGGGGGGCCTCGTCGAATGAGCAGTTCTTC. It is translated as CASSFLTFSSGGASSNEQFF.

J is TRBJ2-7 and V is TRBV13; 9 bases are shared with TRBD2. Germline CDR1 and CDR2: PRHDT and FYEKMQ (reference sequence). This CDR3 is 13 amino acids long. With V trimmed by 8 bases and J by 5 bases, 7 bases remained unmatched. The CDR3 DNA reads TGTGCCAGCGCGGGGGGGCGATCCCACGAGCAGTACTTC. Amino acid sequence: CASAGGRSHEQYF.

In nucleotides, the CDR3 is TGTGCCAGCAGCTTCGGCAGCAACTATGGCTACACCTTC. Translation: CASSFGSNYGYTF. This chain uses TRBV7-9 with TRBJ1-2; D remains ambiguous. The V and J ends lost 3 bases and 2 bases respectively, with 7 bases between them. The germline gives CDR1 SEHNR, CDR2 FQNEAQ (reference sequence). The CDR3 spans 13 residues.

This rearrangement joins TRBV5-6 to TRBJ2-1, with 7 bases aligning to TRBD2. V shed 4 bases, J shed 1 base, and the junction held 2 bases outside the gene matches. CDR3 length equals 14 residues. Germline CDR1 and CDR2: SGHDT and YYEEEE. The CDR3 sequence is CASSRGLSYNEQFF. The CDR3 nucleotides are TGTGCCAGCAGCCGGGGACTATCCTACAATGAGCAGTTCTTC.

The rearrangement uses TRBV14 and TRBJ2-1; a weak D match, TRBD1 (5 bases). Per the germline V gene, CDR1 is SGHDN and CDR2 is FVKESK. V lost 0 bases and J 5 bases, leaving 14 bases between the germline ends. The CDR3 spans 16 residues. The CDR3 protein is CASSQDSGLGNNEQFF. The CDR3 DNA sequence: TGTGCCAGCAGCCAAGATTCAGGGTTGGGGAACAATGAGCAGTTCTTC. Full variable domain (missing parts from reference TRBV14 and TRBJ2-1): EAGVTQFPSHSVIEKGQTVTLRCDPISGHDNLYWYRRVMGKEIKFLLHFVKESKQDESGMPNNRFLAERTGGTYSTLKVQPAELEDSGVYFCASSQDSGLGNNEQFFGPGTRLTVL.

This clone was seen a few times. The chain carries TRBV7-9 and TRBJ1-4; D remains unclear. Germline CDR1 is SEHNR and CDR2 is FQNEAQ (reference sequence). The ends were cut back, 5 bases at V and 11 bases at J, with 9 bases in the middle. The CDR3 totals 11 residues. The CDR3 DNA reads TGTGCCAGCAGCCCCGGGCCCAAACTGTTTTTT. Translating it yields CASSPGPKLFF.

CDR3 loop: CASSPGTHSPLHF. DNA for the CDR3: TGTGCCAGCAGCCCCGGGACCCATTCACCCCTCCACTTT. The chain employs TRBV5-6 and TRBJ1-6; possible D gene TRBD1, 5 bases. The CDR3 totals 13 residues. The germline gives CDR1 SGHDT, CDR2 YYEEEE. The germline V and J ends were trimmed by 4 bases and 8 bases, with 10 bases remaining between them.

The chain carries TRBV10-3 and TRBJ2-2; D is ambiguous. The CDR3 has 16 amino acids. V lost 6 bases and J lost 5, with 19 bases in between. Per germline, CDR1 ENHRY and CDR2 SYGVKD. CDR3 sequence (DNA): TGTGCCATCAGGAATTCCGGGCCCCACGAAACCGGGGAGCTGTTTTTT. Amino acids: CAIRNSGPHETGELFF.

CDR3 amino acids: CASSLESSGGSYNEQFF. The CDR3 DNA sequence: TGCGCCAGCAGCTTGGAGAGTAGCGGGGGATCCTACAATGAGCAGTTCTTC. The chain has TRBV5-1 and TRBJ2-1, with TRBD2 matching 9 bases. V lost 0 bases, J lost 1 base, and 5 bases stayed unmatched. Germline V gives CDR1 SGHRS, CDR2 YFSETQ. The CDR3 sequence is 17 residues long.